One and the same sample provided the 2 T cell receptor beta chains below, sequenced in a study of control samples from healthy donors and cancer patients. TCRdb's copy holds only in-frame clones and misses some; the assay was immunoSEQ multiplex PCR. Found here are about 160,000 clones, just under 95% of them singletons; the top ten hold more than 8%. The sequencing sample was made of blood. The receptors derive from a woman between 35 and 50 years old in good health.

This chain uses TRBV27 with TRBJ1-1, with D possibly matching TRBD1 (5 bases). Trimming pared 0 bases from V and 6 bases from J, leaving 14 bases between. The CDR3 spans 15 residues. CDR1 is MNHEY, CDR2 SMNVEV, per germline (reference sequence). The CDR3 DNA reads TGTGCCAGCAGTTTATCGGGACCCTCTTTTCCTGAAGCTTTCTTT. It is translated as CASSLSGPSFPEAFF.

The chain links TRBV12-3 or TRBV12-4 to TRBJ1-1; no clear D gene. The CDR3 covers 12 residues. Deletions cut 3 bases from V and 5 bases from J, with 7 bases between. The CDR3 region is CASSLPGTEAFF. CDR3 bases: TGTGCCAGCAGTTTGCCCGGTACTGAAGCTTTCTTT.